Below are 21 T cell receptor beta chains sequenced from a single sample in a study of blood T cell repertoires in COVID-19. Assay: immunoSEQ multiplex PCR; the TCRdb copy retains only in-frame clones and omits some. There are fewer than 450,000 clones in the sample; 70% to 90% occur only once, and about 2.1% lies in the top ten. The sequencing input was PBMCs or T cells enriched from blood (not recorded which). All receptors derive from a woman aged 40 to 55 with acute COVID-19.

The V gene is TRBV10-1, the J gene TRBJ2-2; maybe TRBD1 (7 bases). This CDR3 has 15 amino acids. Between the trimmed V and J ends, which lost 3 bases and 7 bases, there was a span of 15 bases. The germline V gene has CDR1 WNHNN and CDR2 SYGVQD (reference sequence). CDR3 amino acids: CASSDEEGAIGELFF. In DNA form, the CDR3 reads TGCGCCAGCAGTGATGAGGAGGGGGCCATCGGGGAGCTGTTTTTT.

The V gene is TRBV5-1, the J gene TRBJ1-4; the D gene is possibly TRBD1 (5 bases). In germline, CDR1 is SGHRS, CDR2 YFSETQ. Trimming pared 5 bases from V and 5 bases from J, leaving 13 bases between. This CDR3 region has 14 residues. The CDR3 loop reads CASRFRDWNEKLFF. The CDR3 DNA is TGCGCCAGCAGGTTCCGGGACTGGAATGAAAAACTGTTTTTT.

The rearrangement uses TRBV5-1 and TRBJ2-5; 8 bases match TRBD1. This CDR3 contains 15 residues. Per the germline V gene, CDR1 is SGHRS and CDR2 is YFSETQ. Trimming took 2 bases from V and 3 from J; bases not matched to a gene: 6. The CDR3 protein is CASSFPRGREETQYF. CDR3 bases: TGCGCCAGCAGCTTCCCCAGGGGGCGGGAAGAGACCCAGTACTTC.

The chain's CDR3 is CATDGRAYEQYF. CDR3 nucleotide sequence: TGTGCCACAGATGGCAGGGCCTACGAGCAGTACTTC. The rearrangement joins TRBV21-1 to TRBJ2-7; the D call in the table, TRBD1, was not verified against the DNA. TRBV21-1 corresponds to a pseudogene. The CDR3 has 12 residues.

DNA for the CDR3: TGCGCCAGCAGCCAAGGGGACAGCTTTAGGTCGGACACCGGGGAGCTGTTTTTT. Encoded protein: CASSQGDSFRSDTGELFF. This chain uses TRBV4-1 with TRBJ2-2, with 7 bases matching TRBD1. This CDR3 spans 18 amino acids. Germline lookup yields CDR1 MGHRA and CDR2 YSYEKL. The J segment lost 3 bases and the V segment lost 1 base, leaving 11 bases of the junction unmatched.

This clone appeared a single time. J is TRBJ1-5 and V is TRBV4-2; 10 bases map to TRBD1. Germline CDR1 is LGHNA and CDR2 is YNFKEQ. The CDR3 has 18 residues. Trimming took 2 bases from V and 0 from J; bases not matched to a gene: 7. The CDR3 DNA is TGTGCCAGCAGCCAATCCGGGTGGGACAGGGGTAGCAATCAGCCCCAGCATTTT. It encodes CASSQSGWDRGSNQPQHF.

The chain employs TRBV27 and TRBJ1-1; D is uncertain. V was clipped by 3 bases and J by 4 bases, with 6 bases between them. This CDR3 has 12 residues. Germline CDR1 is MNHEY and CDR2 is SMNVEV (reference sequence). The CDR3 DNA reads as TGTGCCAGCAGTTTCGGTAGCACTGAAGCTTTCTTT. As protein: CASSFGSTEAFF.

The chain uses TRBV27 and TRBJ2-7; D uncertain. Trimming took 5 bases from V and 0 from J, leaving 8 bases between them. CDR3 length: 13 amino acids. Germline CDR1 MNHEY, CDR2 SMNVEV (reference sequence). CDR3 residues: CASSSYSSYEQYF. CDR3 DNA: TGTGCCAGCAGTAGCTACAGCTCCTACGAGCAGTACTTC.

The chain employs TRBV7-9 and TRBJ2-1, with 12 nucleotides matching TRBD2. V lost 5 bases, J lost 7 bases, and 12 bases stayed unmatched. In germline, CDR1 is SEHNR, CDR2 FQNEAQ (reference sequence). The length of the CDR3 is 17 residues. CDR3 bases: TGTGCCAGCAGCCCCCCGCCTGGACTAGCGGGGCGGAATGAGCAGTTCTTC. Protein product: CASSPPPGLAGRNEQFF. Complete variable domain (other parts from reference TRBV7-9 and TRBJ2-1): DTGVSQNPRHKITKRGQNVTFRCDPISEHNRLYWYRQTLGQGPEFLTYFQNEAQLEKSRLLSDRFSAERPKGSFSTLEIQRTEQGDSAMYLCASSPPPGLAGRNEQFFGPGTRLTVL.

The gene calls are TRBV7-2 and TRBJ1-2, with TRBD1 identical over 11 bases. Unmatched junction bases numbered 1, after V lost 4 bases and J lost 6 bases. This CDR3 contains 13 residues. Looked up from germline, CDR1 is SGHTA and CDR2 is FQGNSA. Here the CDR3 reads CASSWDRGDGYTF. The CDR3 bases are TGTGCCAGCAGCTGGGACAGGGGGGATGGCTACACCTTC.

The chain employs TRBV30 and TRBJ2-1, with 10 bases lining up with TRBD2. Unmatched junction bases numbered 12, after V lost 5 bases and J lost 8 bases. From germline, CDR1 is GTSNPN and CDR2 SVGIG (reference sequence). The CDR3 runs to 15 residues. The CDR3 bases are TGTGCCTGGGCCAGAGGTAGCGGGGGGTTATATGAGCAGTTCTTC. It codes for CAWARGSGGLYEQFF.

The chain couples TRBV20-1 to TRBJ1-5, with D unclear. This CDR3 comprises 13 residues. The V end lost 3 bases, the J end lost 6 bases, and 12 bases lay between the germline ends. Germline lookup yields CDR1 DFQATT and CDR2 SNEGSKA (reference sequence). This CDR3 reads CSASLGTGQPQHF. CDR3 bases: TGCAGTGCTAGTCTGGGTACGGGTCAGCCCCAGCATTTT.

This chain joins TRBV5-6 and TRBJ1-2; no clear D. Germline lookup yields CDR1 SGHDT and CDR2 YYEEEE. V lost 0 bases, J lost 4 bases, and 13 bases lay in between. This CDR3 region has 15 residues. The CDR3 loop reads CASSLGGATIYGYTF. CDR3 DNA sequence: TGTGCCAGCAGCTTGGGGGGAGCCACCATCTATGGCTACACCTTC.

V and J are TRBV5-1 and TRBJ2-5; maybe TRBD2 (5 bases). The CDR3 extends over 15 amino acids. Germline V gene sequence: CDR1 SGHRS, CDR2 YFSETQ. Trimming removed 4 bases at V and 1 base at J, with 14 bases between. The DNA of the CDR3 is TGCGCCAGCAGCACCCGGGAAAAGGGCCAAGAGACCCAGTACTTC. Protein product: CASSTREKGQETQYF.

This sequence joins TRBV5-6 and TRBJ1-5, with D possibly matching TRBD1 (6 bases). The germline V gene has CDR1 SGHDT and CDR2 YYEEEE. The CDR3 runs 15 residues. Trimming took off 1 base at V and 5 bases at J, with 13 bases between the two ends. In DNA form, the CDR3 reads TGTGCCAGCAGCTTGTGGAGGTCAGGGGATCAGCCCCAGCATTTT. As protein: CASSLWRSGDQPQHF.

The chain combines TRBV25-1 with TRBJ2-1; 9 positions agree with TRBD1. The germline V gene encodes CDR1 MGHDK and CDR2 SYGVNS. The V gene end was trimmed by 7 bases and the J gene end by 7 bases; junction bases not matched to a gene: 2. The CDR3 covers 12 residues. CDR3 nucleotide sequence: TGTGCCAGCACCGACAGGGGGAATGAGCAGTTCTTC. Translation gives CASTDRGNEQFF.

This rearrangement joins TRBV2 to TRBJ1-1, with D possibly being TRBD1 (6 bases). This CDR3 has 15 amino acids. Germline CDR1 reads SNHLY; CDR2 reads FYNNEI. Trimming cost V 6 bases and J 1 base, with 15 bases left between them. The CDR3 here is CASRVTGQRNTEAFF. CDR3 DNA sequence: TGTGCCAGCAGAGTTACAGGGCAGAGGAACACTGAAGCTTTCTTT.

J is TRBJ2-3 and V is TRBV25-1; 8 bases are a match to TRBD1. The CDR3 covers 12 residues. The germline V gene has CDR1 MGHDK and CDR2 SYGVNS. The CDR3 loop reads CATTGEVDTQYF. CDR3 DNA sequence: TGTGCTACGACAGGGGAGGTTGATACGCAGTATTTT. Drawing the rest from reference TRBV25-1 and TRBJ2-3, the complete variable domain is EADIYQTPRYLVIGTGKKITLECSQTMGHDKMYWYQQDPGMELHLIHYSYGVNSTEKGDLSSESTVSRIRTEHFPLTLESARPSHTSQYLCATTGEVDTQYFGPGTRLTVL.

This chain joins TRBV3-1 (or the pseudogene TRBV3-2) and TRBJ1-3; 7 positions agree with TRBD1. Germline assignment: CDR1 LGHDT and CDR2 YNNKEL (reference sequence). CDR3 length: 15 amino acids. Trimming at V came to 4 bases and at J to 1 base, leaving 4 bases not matched to a gene. The CDR3 protein is CASSPSTGSGNTIYF. The CDR3 DNA reads as TGTGCCAGCAGCCCCTCGACAGGGTCTGGAAACACCATATATTTT.

This chain joins TRBV7-2 and TRBJ2-2; D ambiguous. The germline V gene has CDR1 SGHTA and CDR2 FQGNSA. V lost 4 bases to trimming and J lost 6 bases, with 9 bases between them. The CDR3 loop spans 13 amino acids. CDR3 nucleotide sequence: TGTGCCAGCAGCTCTTCGGTGTCCGGGGAGCTGTTTTTT. Its translation: CASSSSVSGELFF.

This chain joins TRBV6-5 and TRBJ1-1; 10 bases agree with TRBD1. Germline CDR1 is MNHEY and CDR2 is SVGAGI. This CDR3 comprises 14 residues. Trimming removed 2 bases from V and 10 bases from J; junction bases left unmatched: 7. In nucleotides, the CDR3 is TGTGCCAGCAGTTACACTGGACAGGGGGAAGGAGCTTTCTTT. The encoded protein is CASSYTGQGEGAFF.